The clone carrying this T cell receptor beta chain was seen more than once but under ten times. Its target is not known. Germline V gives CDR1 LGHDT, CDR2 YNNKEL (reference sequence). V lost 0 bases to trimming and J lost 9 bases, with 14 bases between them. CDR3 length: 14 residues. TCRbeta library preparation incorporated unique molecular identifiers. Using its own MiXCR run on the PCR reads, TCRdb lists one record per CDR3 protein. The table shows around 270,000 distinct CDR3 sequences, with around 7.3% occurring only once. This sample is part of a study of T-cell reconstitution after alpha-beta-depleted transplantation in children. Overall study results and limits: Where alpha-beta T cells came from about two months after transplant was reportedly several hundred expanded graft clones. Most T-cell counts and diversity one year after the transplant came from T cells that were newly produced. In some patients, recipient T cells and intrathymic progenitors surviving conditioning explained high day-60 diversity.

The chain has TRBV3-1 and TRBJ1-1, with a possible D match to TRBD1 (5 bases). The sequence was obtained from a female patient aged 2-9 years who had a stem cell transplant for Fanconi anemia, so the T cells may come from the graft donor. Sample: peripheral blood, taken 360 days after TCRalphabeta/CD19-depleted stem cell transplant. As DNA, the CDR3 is TGTGCCAGCAGCCAAGATCCGAGGCAGGGTAAAGCTTTCTTT. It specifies CASSQDPRQGKAFF.